This record concerns one T cell receptor beta chain sequence. Repertoires were generated with immunoSEQ multiplex PCR, while TCRdb's copy carries only in-frame clones and drops some. The sample holds about 21,000 clones, roughly 80% seen once. The germline V gene has CDR1 MNHEY and CDR2 SMNVEV (reference sequence). The V and J ends lost 5 bases and 6 bases respectively, with 22 bases between them. The CDR3 has 16 residues. These data are taken from a study of OX40 agonist ivuxolimab in advanced cancers. Study at large: Partial responses were achieved by three patients, of whom one had hepatocellular carcinoma and two had cutaneous melanoma.

The clonotype was recovered from an adult with an advanced solid tumor such as melanoma, head and neck, liver or kidney cancer. The source was CD4+ or CD8+ T cells sorted from blood, collected in a trial of the OX40 agonist ivuxolimab. The chain recombines TRBV27 with TRBJ1-2; possibly TRBD1 for D (5 bases). CDR3 amino acids: CASSAYGTGSRHGYTF. The CDR3 DNA follows: TGTGCCAGCAGTGCCTATGGGACCGGATCAAGGCATGGCTACACCTTC.